What follows are 21 T cell receptor beta chains derived from one specimen sequenced in a study of metastatic and nonmetastatic thyroid tumors. Using MiXCR, TCRdb reanalyzed the PCR reads. Here the sample spans around 23,000 clones, around 28% being singletons. Nobody among the patients had been given any treatment before thyroid surgery. The material sequenced was blood. Source of these receptors: a male donor with papillary thyroid cancer or a benign thyroid nodule (not recorded which). Some clones in this sample may be carry-over from other donors' samples.

This clone was recorded many times. V gene TRBV2 combines with J gene TRBJ1-5; 7 bases align to TRBD1. V trimming: 8 bases; J trimming: 7 bases; junction bases outside the gene matches: 8. The CDR3 length is 13 residues. Germline V gene lookup returns CDR1 SNHLY and CDR2 FYNNEI. The chain's CDR3 is CASHRGEWQPQHF. CDR3 nucleotide sequence: TGTGCCAGCCACAGGGGCGAGTGGCAGCCCCAGCATTTT.

In its sample, this clone is medium-sized. This sequence joins TRBV2 and TRBJ2-7, with D possibly being TRBD1 (6 bases). Germline lookup yields CDR1 SNHLY and CDR2 FYNNEI. The CDR3 spans 14 residues. The germline V and J ends were trimmed by 3 bases and 5 bases, with 14 bases remaining between them. In DNA form, the CDR3 reads TGTGCCAGCAGTGACCTTATAACAGGGAACGAGCAGTACTTC. Translated: CASSDLITGNEQYF.

By share of the sample, this clone is medium-sized (0.01 to 0.1%). V is TRBV28 and J is TRBJ1-2, with unresolved D. The V and J ends lost 6 bases and 5 bases respectively, with 13 bases between them. The CDR3 spans 13 residues. CDR1 is MDHEN and CDR2 is SYDVKM in the germline V gene. This CDR3 is CASRPTSLYGYTF. DNA for the CDR3: TGTGCCAGCAGACCCACATCCTTATATGGCTACACCTTC.

This clone was picked up many times. The chain is built from TRBV30 and TRBJ2-2; D gene uncertain. Trimming stripped 2 bases from V and 7 bases from J, with 8 bases between. The length of the CDR3 is 12 residues. Germline CDR1 is GTSNPN and CDR2 is SVGIG (reference sequence). The CDR3 loop reads CAWSKGVGELFF. The CDR3 coding sequence is TGTGCCTGGAGTAAAGGAGTCGGGGAGCTGTTTTTT.

This clone was counted many times. J is TRBJ1-5 and V is TRBV4-2, with D tentatively TRBD1 (5 bases). Trimming cost V 0 bases and J 7 bases, with 19 bases left between them. Germline assignment: CDR1 LGHNA and CDR2 YNFKEQ. The CDR3 runs 17 residues. In DNA form, the CDR3 reads TGTGCCAGCAGCCAAGATTGGGCCGCGGGGGGGGTCCAGCCCCAGCATTTT. This gives the protein CASSQDWAAGGVQPQHF.

This clone is classed as medium-sized. The chain recombines TRBV6-1 with TRBJ2-1; D unresolved. Per the germline V gene, CDR1 is MNHNS and CDR2 is SASEGT. The ends were cut back, 7 bases at V and 8 bases at J, with 15 bases in the middle. The CDR3 has 13 residues. This CDR3 is CASKVFHSDEQFF. The CDR3 DNA is TGTGCCAGCAAGGTCTTTCACTCCGATGAGCAGTTCTTC.

This clone was seen repeatedly, ten times or more. CDR3 sequence: CASSLAWGNEQFF. As DNA, the CDR3 is TGCGCCAGCAGCTTGGCCTGGGGCAATGAGCAGTTCTTC. This sequence joins TRBV5-1 and TRBJ2-1, with D unclear. The V end was cut by 0 bases, the J end by 6 bases, with 7 bases between. This CDR3 is 13 amino acids long. Looked up from germline, CDR1 is SGHRS and CDR2 is YFSETQ.

As to this clone: The junction departs from germline at one end; a sequencing error may be responsible. V and J are TRBV6-2 or TRBV6-3 and TRBJ2-5; tentatively, D is TRBD1 or TRBD2 (5 bases each). This CDR3 spans 14 amino acids. In germline, CDR1 is MNHEY, CDR2 SVGEGT. CDR3 coding DNA: TGTGCCAGCAGTCCCCGCCTAGGAGGTGGGACCCATTACTTC. This gives the protein CASSPRLGGGTHYF.

J is TRBJ1-1 and V is TRBV7-6, with D perhaps matching TRBD1 (5 bases). In germline, CDR1 is SGHVS, CDR2 FNYEAQ. The CDR3 sequence is 14 residues long. V was pared by 5 bases and J by 2 bases, with 12 bases between. CDR3: CASSGGSANTEAFF. CDR3 bases: TGTGCCAGCAGCGGGGGGTCGGCAAACACTGAAGCTTTCTTT.

The chain employs TRBV18 and TRBJ1-1; no clear D gene. The V gene's germline CDR1 is KGHSH and CDR2 LQKENI. CDR3 length: 15 residues. V lost 0 bases and J lost 1, with 9 bases in between. CDR3 in DNA: TGTGCCAGCTCACCACCGGTGGGCAGGAACACTGAAGCTTTCTTT. This translates into CASSPPVGRNTEAFF.

This clone was detected once. The chain links TRBV20-1 to TRBJ2-2, with no clear D. The V and J ends lost 1 base and 9 bases respectively, with 9 bases between them. Germline CDR1 reads DFQATT; CDR2 reads SNEGSKA (reference sequence). The CDR3 spans 12 residues. The chain's CDR3 is CSARGAGWELFF. CDR3 nucleotides: TGCAGTGCTAGAGGGGCAGGCTGGGAGCTGTTTTTT.

For this clone: The junction departs from the called germline gene at one end, perhaps through a read error. This rearrangement joins TRBV20-1 to TRBJ2-1; possibly TRBD1 or TRBD2 for D (5 bases each). This CDR3 contains 17 residues. Germline V CDR1 and CDR2: DFQATT, SNEGSKA (reference sequence). The CDR3 DNA is TGCAGTGCCAGAGGCCACCCCGGGACCGGGAAGATTAGTGAGCAGTTCTTC. Translation gives CSARGHPGTGKISEQFF.

Many counts were recorded for this clone. This rearrangement joins TRBV12-5 to TRBJ2-1, with a tentative D call TRBD2 (5 bases). The germline gives CDR1 LGHNT, CDR2 FRNRAP. The CDR3 runs to 12 residues. Trimming shortened V by 4 bases and J by 8 bases, and 9 bases separated the two germline ends. The CDR3 protein is CASGSQRDEQFF. CDR3 in DNA: TGTGCTAGTGGTTCGCAGAGGGATGAGCAGTTCTTC. The whole variable domain, remainder taken from reference TRBV12-5 and TRBJ2-1, is DARVTQTPRHKVTEMGQEVTMRCQPILGHNTVFWYRQTMMQGLELLAYFRNRAPLDDSGMPKDRFSAEMPDATLATLKIQPSEPRDSAVYFCASGSQRDEQFFGPGTRLTVL.

V and J are TRBV7-2 and TRBJ2-7, with D perhaps being TRBD1 or TRBD2 (5 bases each). Trimming removed 5 bases from V and 4 bases from J, with 18 bases in between. The CDR3 runs to 15 residues. Per germline, CDR1 SGHTA and CDR2 FQGNSA. The CDR3 region is CASSLQGVGPYEQYF. CDR3 DNA sequence: TGTGCCAGCAGCCTCCAGGGAGTTGGGCCGTACGAGCAGTACTTC.

Relative to its sample, this clone is medium-sized. CDR3 region: CASSSEQGTSGNTIYF. The CDR3, as DNA: TGTGCCAGCAGCTCCGAGCAGGGAACCTCTGGAAACACCATATATTTT. The chain is built from TRBV11-3 and TRBJ1-3, with a possible D match to TRBD1 (5 bases). The CDR3 loop spans 16 amino acids. Trimming took 4 bases from V and 0 from J, leaving 13 bases between them. Germline V CDR1 and CDR2: SGHNT, YENEEA.

The rearrangement links TRBV6-1 to TRBJ2-3, with TRBD2 matching 8 bases. This CDR3 region has 15 residues. The ends lost 2 bases at V and 7 bases at J; junction bases unmatched: 8. Germline lookup yields CDR1 MNHNS and CDR2 SASEGT. The CDR3, as DNA: TGTGCCAGCAGTGAATTGGCGGGGGGTACATATACGCAGTATTTT. It yields the protein CASSELAGGTYTQYF.

This clone was recorded many times. The V and J genes are TRBV12-5 and TRBJ2-5; weak D call: TRBD2 (5 bases). The germline gives CDR1 LGHNT, CDR2 FRNRAP. V lost 3 bases and J lost 5, with 22 bases in between. CDR3 length: 17 amino acids. The CDR3 loop is CASGFGGRGGRPETQYF. The CDR3 DNA reads as TGTGCTAGTGGTTTCGGAGGTCGGGGTGGCCGCCCGGAGACCCAGTACTTC.

This rearrangement joins TRBV12-3 or TRBV12-4 to TRBJ2-7, with D possibly being TRBD1 (6 bases). The CDR3 sequence is 14 residues long. With 2 bases removed from V and 5 bases from J, the gap between germline ends came to 13 bases. CDR3 loop: CASSLLQGGHEQYF. In nucleotides, the CDR3 is TGTGCCAGCAGTTTATTACAGGGTGGGCACGAGCAGTACTTC.

The table lists this clone with many counts. The gene calls are TRBV6-1 and TRBJ1-5; D not resolved. Germline V gene sequence: CDR1 MNHNS, CDR2 SASEGT. This CDR3 has 12 residues. The ends were cut back, 8 bases at V and 6 bases at J, with 11 bases in the middle. CDR3 sequence reads: CASGRVGQPQHF. The CDR3 DNA follows: TGTGCCAGCGGGAGGGTCGGTCAGCCCCAGCATTTT.

This clone has just a few counts. This sequence joins TRBV6-1 and TRBJ1-2, with D uncertain. Per germline, CDR1 MNHNS and CDR2 SASEGT. V dropped 4 bases and J dropped 4 bases, with 10 bases sitting between them. The CDR3 runs to 13 residues. CDR3 in amino acids: CASSVQSSYGYTF. The CDR3 DNA is TGTGCCAGCAGTGTACAGTCTTCCTATGGCTACACCTTC.

This clone has a count of ten or more. The V call is TRBV15, the J call TRBJ1-5; D ambiguous. From germline, CDR1 is LNHNV and CDR2 YYDKDF (reference sequence). The CDR3 loop spans 14 amino acids. The V gene lost 5 bases and the J gene lost 2 bases, with 10 bases spanning the gap. CDR3 amino acids: CATSLTLGNQPQHF. The CDR3 coding sequence is TGTGCCACCAGCTTGACACTAGGCAATCAGCCCCAGCATTTT.